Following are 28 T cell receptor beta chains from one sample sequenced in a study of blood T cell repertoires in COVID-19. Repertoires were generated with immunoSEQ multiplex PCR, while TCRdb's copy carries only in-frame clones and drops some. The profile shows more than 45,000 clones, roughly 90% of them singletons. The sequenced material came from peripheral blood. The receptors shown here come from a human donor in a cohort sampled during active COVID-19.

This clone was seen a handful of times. CDR3 amino acids: CASSSTGDTNEKLFF. The CDR3 region has the DNA TGTGCCAGTAGTTCGACAGGGGACACTAATGAAAAACTGTTTTTT. The chain carries TRBV19 and TRBJ1-4; TRBD1 aligns across 8 bases. CDR1 and CDR2 from the germline V gene are LNHDA and SQIVND (reference sequence). Trimming removed 5 bases from V and 2 bases from J; junction bases left unmatched: 4. The CDR3 has 15 amino acids.

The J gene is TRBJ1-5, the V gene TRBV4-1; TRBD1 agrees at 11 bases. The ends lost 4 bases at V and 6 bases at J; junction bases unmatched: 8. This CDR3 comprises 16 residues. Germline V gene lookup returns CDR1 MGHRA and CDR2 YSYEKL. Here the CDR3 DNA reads TGCGCCAGCAGCCGGGGACAGGGGGAAGTAGGTCAGCCCCAGCATTTT. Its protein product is CASSRGQGEVGQPQHF.

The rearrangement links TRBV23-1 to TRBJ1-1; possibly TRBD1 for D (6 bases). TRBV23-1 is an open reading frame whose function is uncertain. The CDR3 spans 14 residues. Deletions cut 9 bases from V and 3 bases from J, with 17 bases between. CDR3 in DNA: TGCGCCAGACGACCCGACAGGTATCACACTGAAGCTTTCTTT. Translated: CARRPDRYHTEAFF.

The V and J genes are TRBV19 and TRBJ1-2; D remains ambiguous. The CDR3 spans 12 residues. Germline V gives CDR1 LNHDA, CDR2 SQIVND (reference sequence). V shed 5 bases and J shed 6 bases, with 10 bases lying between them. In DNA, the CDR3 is TGTGCCAGTAGTGGATTGGAGGATGGCTACACCTTC. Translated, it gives CASSGLEDGYTF.

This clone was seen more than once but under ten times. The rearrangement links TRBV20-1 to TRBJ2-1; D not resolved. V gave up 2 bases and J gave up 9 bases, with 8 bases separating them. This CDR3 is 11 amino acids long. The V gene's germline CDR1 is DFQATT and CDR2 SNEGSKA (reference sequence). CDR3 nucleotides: TGCAGTGCTAGACCCGGAGCTGAGCAGTTCTTC. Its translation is CSARPGAEQFF.

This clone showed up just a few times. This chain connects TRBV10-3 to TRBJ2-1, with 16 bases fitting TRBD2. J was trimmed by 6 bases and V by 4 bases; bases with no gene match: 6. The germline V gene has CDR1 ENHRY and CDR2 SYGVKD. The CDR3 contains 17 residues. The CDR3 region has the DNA TGTGCCATCAGTGCGGGACTAGCGGGGGGGCTGGTCAATGAGCAGTTCTTC. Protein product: CAISAGLAGGLVNEQFF.

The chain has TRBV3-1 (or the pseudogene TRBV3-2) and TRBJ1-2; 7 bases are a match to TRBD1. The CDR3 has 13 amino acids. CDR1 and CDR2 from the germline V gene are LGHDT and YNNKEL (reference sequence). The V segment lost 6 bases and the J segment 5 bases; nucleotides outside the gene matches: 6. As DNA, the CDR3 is TGTGCCAGCAGAGGGGACAGCAAGTATGGCTACACCTTC. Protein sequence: CASRGDSKYGYTF.

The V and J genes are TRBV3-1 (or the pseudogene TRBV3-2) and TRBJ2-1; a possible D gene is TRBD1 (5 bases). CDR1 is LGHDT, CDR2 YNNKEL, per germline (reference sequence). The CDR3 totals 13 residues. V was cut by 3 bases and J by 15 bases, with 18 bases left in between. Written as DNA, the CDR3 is TGTGCCAGCAGCCATCCCACTCTAGGGGATGCGTTCTTC. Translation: CASSHPTLGDAFF.

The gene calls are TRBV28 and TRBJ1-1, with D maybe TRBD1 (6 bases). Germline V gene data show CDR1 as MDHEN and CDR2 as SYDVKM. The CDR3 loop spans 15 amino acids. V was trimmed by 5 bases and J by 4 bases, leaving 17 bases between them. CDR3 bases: TGTGCCAGCAGTCTCCCAACAGGGCTGGCCACTGAAGCTTTCTTT. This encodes CASSLPTGLATEAFF.

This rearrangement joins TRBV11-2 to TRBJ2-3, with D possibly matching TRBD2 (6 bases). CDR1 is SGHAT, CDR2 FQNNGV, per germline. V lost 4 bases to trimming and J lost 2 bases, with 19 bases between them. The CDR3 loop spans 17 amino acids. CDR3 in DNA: TGTGCCAGCAGCTCCCTTTTTAGCGGAAACCCCACAGATACGCAGTATTTT. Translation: CASSSLFSGNPTDTQYF. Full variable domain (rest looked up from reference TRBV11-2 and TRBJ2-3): EAGVAQSPRYKIIEKRQSVAFWCNPISGHATLYWYQQILGQGPKLLIQFQNNGVVDDSQLPKDRFSAERLKGVDSTLKIQPAKLEDSAVYLCASSSLFSGNPTDTQYFGPGTRLTVL.

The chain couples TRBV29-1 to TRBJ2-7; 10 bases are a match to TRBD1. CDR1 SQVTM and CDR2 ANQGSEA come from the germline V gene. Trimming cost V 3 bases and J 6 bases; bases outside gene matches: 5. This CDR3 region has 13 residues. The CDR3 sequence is CSVEGQGSGEQYF. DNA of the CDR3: TGCAGCGTTGAGGGACAGGGGAGCGGCGAGCAGTACTTC.

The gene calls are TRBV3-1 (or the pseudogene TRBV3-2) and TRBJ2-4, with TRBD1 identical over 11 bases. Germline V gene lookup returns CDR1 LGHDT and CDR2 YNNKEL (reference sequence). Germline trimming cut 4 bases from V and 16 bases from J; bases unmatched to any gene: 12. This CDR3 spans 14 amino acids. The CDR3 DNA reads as TGTGCCAGCAGCCTAGGACAGGGGGCGAGAGAACATTACTTC. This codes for CASSLGQGAREHYF.

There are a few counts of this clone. CDR3 in amino acids: CASSDSGGAGANVLTF. The CDR3 nucleotides are TGTGCCAGCAGTGACTCAGGGGGAGCTGGGGCCAACGTCCTGACTTTC. This chain connects TRBV6-4 to TRBJ2-6, with D perhaps matching TRBD1 (6 bases). CDR1 and CDR2 from the germline V gene are MRHNA and SNTAGT. Between the trimmed V and J ends, which lost 0 bases and 2 bases, there was a span of 8 bases. The CDR3 has 16 residues.

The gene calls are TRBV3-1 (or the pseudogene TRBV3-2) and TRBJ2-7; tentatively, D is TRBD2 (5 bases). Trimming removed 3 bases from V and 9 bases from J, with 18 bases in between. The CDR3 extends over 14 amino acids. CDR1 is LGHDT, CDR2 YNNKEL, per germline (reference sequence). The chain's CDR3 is CASSHLLRENGQYF. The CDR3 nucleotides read TGTGCCAGCAGCCATCTTTTGAGGGAAAATGGGCAGTACTTC.

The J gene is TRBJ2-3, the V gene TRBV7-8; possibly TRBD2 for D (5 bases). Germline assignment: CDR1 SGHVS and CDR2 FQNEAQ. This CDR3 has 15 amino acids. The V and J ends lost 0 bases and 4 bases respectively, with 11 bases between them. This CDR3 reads CASSLARVFADTQYF. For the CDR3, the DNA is TGTGCCAGCAGCTTAGCGAGGGTGTTCGCAGATACGCAGTATTTT.

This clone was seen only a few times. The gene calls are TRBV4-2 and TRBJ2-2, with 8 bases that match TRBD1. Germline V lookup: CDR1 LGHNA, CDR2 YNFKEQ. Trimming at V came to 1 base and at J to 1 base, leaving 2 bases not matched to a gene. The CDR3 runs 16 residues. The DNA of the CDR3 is TGTGCCAGCAGCCAAGGGGGGACAGGGAACACCGGGGAGCTGTTTTTT. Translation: CASSQGGTGNTGELFF.

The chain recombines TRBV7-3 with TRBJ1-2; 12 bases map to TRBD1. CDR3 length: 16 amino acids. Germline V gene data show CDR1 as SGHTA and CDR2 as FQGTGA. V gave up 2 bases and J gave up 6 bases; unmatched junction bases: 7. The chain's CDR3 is CASSLGGTGGADGYTF. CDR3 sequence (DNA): TGTGCCAGCAGCTTAGGAGGGACAGGGGGCGCGGATGGCTACACCTTC. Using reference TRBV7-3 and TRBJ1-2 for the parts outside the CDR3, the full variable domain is GAGVSQTPSNKVTEKGKYVELRCDPISGHTALYWYRQSLGQGPEFLIYFQGTGAADDSGLPNDRFFAVRPEGSVSTLKIQRTERGDSAVYLCASSLGGTGGADGYTFGSGTRLTVV.

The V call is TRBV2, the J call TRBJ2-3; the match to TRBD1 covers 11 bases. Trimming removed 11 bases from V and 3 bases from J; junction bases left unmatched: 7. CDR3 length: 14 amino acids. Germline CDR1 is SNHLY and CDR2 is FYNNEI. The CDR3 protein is CAVPGQGGTDTQYF. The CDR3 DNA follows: TGTGCCGTACCGGGACAGGGGGGTACAGATACGCAGTATTTT. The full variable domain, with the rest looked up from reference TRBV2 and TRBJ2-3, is EPEVTQTPSHQVTQMGQEVILRCVPISNHLYFYWYRQILGQKVEFLVSFYNNEISEKSEIFDDQFSVERPDGSNFTLKIRSTKLEDSAMYFCAVPGQGGTDTQYFGPGTRLTVL.

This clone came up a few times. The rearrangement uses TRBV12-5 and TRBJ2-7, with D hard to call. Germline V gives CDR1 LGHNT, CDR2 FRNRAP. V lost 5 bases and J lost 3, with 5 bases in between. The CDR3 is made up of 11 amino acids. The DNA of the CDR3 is TGTGCTAGTGGTCTAAACTACGAGCAGTACTTC. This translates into CASGLNYEQYF. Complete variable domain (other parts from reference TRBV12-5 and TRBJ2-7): DARVTQTPRHKVTEMGQEVTMRCQPILGHNTVFWYRQTMMQGLELLAYFRNRAPLDDSGMPKDRFSAEMPDATLATLKIQPSEPRDSAVYFCASGLNYEQYFGPGTRLTVT.

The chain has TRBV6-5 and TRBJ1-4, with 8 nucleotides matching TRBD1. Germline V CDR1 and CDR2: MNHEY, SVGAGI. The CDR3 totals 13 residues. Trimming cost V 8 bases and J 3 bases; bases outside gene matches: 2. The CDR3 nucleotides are TGTGCCAGCCAACAGGGGGCTAATGAAAAACTGTTTTTT. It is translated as CASQQGANEKLFF.

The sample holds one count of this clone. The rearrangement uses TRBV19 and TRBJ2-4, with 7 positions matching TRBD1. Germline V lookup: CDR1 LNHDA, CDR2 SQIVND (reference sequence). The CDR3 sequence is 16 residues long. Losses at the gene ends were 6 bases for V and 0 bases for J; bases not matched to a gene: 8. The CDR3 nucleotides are TGTGCCAGTAGCCCGGGACAGTTCTTAGCCAAAAACATTCAGTACTTC. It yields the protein CASSPGQFLAKNIQYF.

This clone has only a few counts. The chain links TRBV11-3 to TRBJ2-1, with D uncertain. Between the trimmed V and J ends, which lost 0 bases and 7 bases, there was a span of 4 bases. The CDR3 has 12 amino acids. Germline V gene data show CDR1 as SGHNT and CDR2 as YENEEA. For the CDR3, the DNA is TGTGCCAGCAGCTTAGAATATAATGAGCAGTTCTTC. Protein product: CASSLEYNEQFF.

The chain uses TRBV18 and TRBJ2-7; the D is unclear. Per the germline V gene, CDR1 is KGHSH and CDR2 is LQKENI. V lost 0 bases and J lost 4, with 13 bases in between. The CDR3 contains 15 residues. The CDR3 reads CASSPPAGSRYEQYF. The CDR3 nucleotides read TGTGCCAGCTCACCACCGGCAGGATCCAGGTACGAGCAGTACTTC.

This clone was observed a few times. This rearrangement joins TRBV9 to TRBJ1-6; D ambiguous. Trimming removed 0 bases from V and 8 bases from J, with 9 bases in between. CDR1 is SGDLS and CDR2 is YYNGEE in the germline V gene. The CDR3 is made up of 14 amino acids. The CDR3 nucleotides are TGTGCCAGCAGCGTAGTGGCCGAGGATTCACCCCTCCACTTT. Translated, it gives CASSVVAEDSPLHF.

As DNA, the CDR3 is TGCGCCAGCAGCTTGGAGGAGGCGTCGGGGGGCTACACCTTC. This codes for CASSLEEASGGYTF. V is TRBV5-1 and J is TRBJ1-2; D call uncertain. This CDR3 comprises 14 residues. Between the trimmed V and J ends, which lost 0 bases and 8 bases, there was a span of 14 bases. CDR1 SGHRS and CDR2 YFSETQ come from the germline V gene.

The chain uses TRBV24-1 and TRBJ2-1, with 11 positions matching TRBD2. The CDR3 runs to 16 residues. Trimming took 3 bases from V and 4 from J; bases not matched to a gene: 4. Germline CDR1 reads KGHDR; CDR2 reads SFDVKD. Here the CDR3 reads CATSDDLAGGYNEQFF. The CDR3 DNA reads TGTGCCACCAGTGATGACCTAGCGGGGGGTTACAATGAGCAGTTCTTC.

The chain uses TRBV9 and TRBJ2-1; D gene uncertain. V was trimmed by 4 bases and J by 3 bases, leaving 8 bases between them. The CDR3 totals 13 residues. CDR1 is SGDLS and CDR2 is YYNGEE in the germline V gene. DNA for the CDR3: TGTGCCAGCAGCCTCCGCGGCTACAATGAGCAGTTCTTC. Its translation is CASSLRGYNEQFF.

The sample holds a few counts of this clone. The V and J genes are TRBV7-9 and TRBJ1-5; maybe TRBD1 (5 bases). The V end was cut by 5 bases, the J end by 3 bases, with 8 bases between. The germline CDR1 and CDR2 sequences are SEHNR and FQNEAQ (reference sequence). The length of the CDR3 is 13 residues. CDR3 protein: CASSLQDNQPQHF. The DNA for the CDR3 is TGTGCCAGCAGCCTACAGGACAATCAGCCCCAGCATTTT.